A selection of T cell receptor beta chains follows, all from one sample in a study of identical twins. TCRdb recomputed calls from the 5' RACE reads with MiXCR, one row per CDR3 protein. This table holds 310,000 or so distinct CDR3 sequences, under 9.5% found once. These data also formed part of another study, on yellow fever vaccine responses in identical twins.

The sequenced material came from memory (CD45RO+) T cells sorted from blood. All receptors derive from a young woman in good health. Each CDR3 is given with its conserved first and last residue. The order of the fields is V gene, clone size, J gene, D gene, CDR3 protein, CDR3 DNA. The D gene is left open where the match is weak. Only some rows state a clone size, as once, few, many or a class for expanded clones.

TRBV6-1,few,TRBJ1-1,-,CASSEGANTEAFF,TGTGCCAGCAGTGAAGGCGCGAACACTGAAGCTTTCTTT
TRBV6-5,many,TRBJ2-5,TRBD1,CASSSLRDRSQETQYF,TGTGCCAGCAGTTCCCTCCGGGACAGATCCCAAGAGACCCAGTACTTC
TRBV28,few,TRBJ1-2,-,CASSLQVLYGYTF,TGTGCCAGCAGCTTGCAGGTTCTCTATGGCTACACCTTC
TRBV9,few,TRBJ2-1,-,CASSVEGVSYNEQFF,TGTGCCAGCAGCGTAGAAGGTGTGTCCTACAATGAGCAGTTCTTC
TRBV4-1,many,TRBJ1-1,-,CASSQLIGTLLNTEAFF,TGCGCCAGCAGCCAATTGATAGGTACGCTACTGAACACTGAAGCTTTCTTT
TRBV13,few,TRBJ1-3,-,CASRLGSGNTIYF,TGTGCCAGCAGGCTCGGCTCTGGAAACACCATATATTTT
TRBV2,many,TRBJ2-5,TRBD2,CASSEAGSSGRDQYF,TGTGCCAGCAGTGAAGCAGGATCTAGCGGGAGGGACCAGTACTTC
TRBV11-2,-,TRBJ2-3,-,CASSLDGFPRDTQYF,TGTGCCAGCAGCTTAGACGGCTTCCCTCGGGATACGCAGTATTTT
TRBV7-8,few,TRBJ1-1,TRBD1,CASSLVDRGETEAFF,TGTGCCAGCAGCTTGGTGGACAGGGGAGAGACTGAAGCTTTCTTT
TRBV5-1,few,TRBJ1-1,-,CASQLQGNTEAFF,TGCGCCAGCCAGCTGCAGGGGAACACTGAAGCTTTCTTT
TRBV12-3/TRBV12-4,-,TRBJ2-3,-,CASSLSGFVTDTQYF,TGTGCCAGCAGTTTATCGGGGTTCGTCACAGATACGCAGTATTTT
TRBV7-2,many,TRBJ1-2,-,CASSSLQTIGYTF,TGTGCCAGCAGCTCCCTTCAGACCATTGGCTACACCTTC
TRBV7-9,-,TRBJ1-4,TRBD1,CASSLDRGNEKLFF,TGTGCCAGCAGCCTAGACAGGGGGAATGAAAAACTGTTTTTT
TRBV12-3/TRBV12-4,many,TRBJ2-5,-,CASSLLQGRAETQYF,TGTGCCAGCAGTTTACTACAGGGTAGGGCGGAGACCCAGTACTTC
TRBV27,-,TRBJ1-6,TRBD1,CASTTGQGGSPLHF,TGTGCCAGCACCACGGGACAGGGAGGCTCACCCCTCCACTTT
TRBV4-1,-,TRBJ2-5,TRBD2,CASSQDLGGGARETQYF,TGCGCCAGCAGCCAAGATCTTGGCGGGGGGGCCCGTGAGACCCAGTACTTC
TRBV6-5,few,TRBJ2-1,-,CASSYSTGRYNEQFF,TGTGCCAGCAGTTACTCCACAGGGCGTTACAATGAGCAGTTCTTC
TRBV6-1,-,TRBJ2-2,-,CASGREGEHGELFF,TGTGCCAGCGGAAGGGAAGGCGAGCACGGGGAGCTGTTTTTT
TRBV11-2,-,TRBJ2-2,TRBD1,CASSLQGAQAGELFF,TGTGCCAGCAGCCTACAGGGGGCTCAGGCCGGGGAGCTGTTTTTT
TRBV20-1,-,TRBJ2-3,-,CSASEQLGRDTQYF,TGCAGTGCGAGCGAGCAGTTGGGGAGGGATACGCAGTATTTT
TRBV3-1,-,TRBJ2-7,-,CASSQAGRVGIMYEQYF,TGTGCCAGCAGCCAAGCGGGGCGGGTAGGAATTATGTACGAGCAGTACTTC
TRBV28,-,TRBJ2-3,-,CASSFWAGGHTQYF,TGTGCCAGCAGTTTTTGGGCAGGGGGGCATACGCAGTATTTT
TRBV6-1,few,TRBJ1-6,-,CASKSGTENSPLHF,TGTGCCAGCAAATCCGGGACGGAAAATTCACCCCTCCACTTT
TRBV12-3/TRBV12-4,-,TRBJ2-3,-,CTSSLGLSRTATTDTQYF,TGTACCAGCAGTTTAGGTCTGTCGCGGACAGCGACCACAGATACGCAGTATTTT
TRBV4-2,many,TRBJ2-5,-,CASSQLQRRDSGETQYF,TGTGCCAGCAGCCAACTTCAAAGGAGGGACAGTGGAGAGACCCAGTACTTC
TRBV20-1,many,TRBJ2-1,TRBD2,CSASQTSGSYNEQFF,TGCAGTGCTTCGCAAACTAGCGGTTCTTACAATGAGCAGTTCTTC
TRBV5-1,-,TRBJ2-3,-,CASSDRAERGDTQYF,TGCGCCAGCAGCGACAGAGCGGAACGAGGAGATACGCAGTATTTT
TRBV15,few,TRBJ2-1,-,CATSRDSRPYNEQFF,TGTGCCACCAGCAGAGATAGCCGGCCATACAATGAGCAGTTCTTC
TRBV20-1,-,TRBJ2-7,TRBD2,CCANAFGASGSYEQYF,TGCTGTGCTAACGCCTTCGGGGCTAGCGGGAGTTACGAGCAGTACTTC
TRBV20-1,-,TRBJ2-4,TRBD2,CSARARSGGVAKNIQYF,TGCAGTGCTAGAGCACGTAGCGGGGGGGTAGCCAAAAACATTCAGTACTTC
TRBV6-1,-,TRBJ2-1,-,CASSEAPRLAYNEQFF,TGTGCCAGCAGTGAAGCGCCGCGTCTAGCCTACAATGAGCAGTTCTTC
TRBV20-1,few,TRBJ1-2,-,CSAPHGGYGYTF,TGCAGTGCTCCACATGGCGGGTATGGCTACACCTTC
TRBV6-1,few,TRBJ2-5,-,CASRPRSKAQETQYF,TGTGCCAGCAGGCCGCGGTCGAAGGCTCAAGAGACCCAGTACTTC
TRBV6-2/TRBV6-3,few,TRBJ1-5,-,CASSYEGRQPQHF,TGTGCCAGCAGTTACGAGGGGCGGCAGCCCCAGCATTTT
TRBV6-1,-,TRBJ1-6,TRBD1,CASSPFSGQGTGSSPLHF,TGTGCCAGCAGTCCATTCTCAGGACAGGGTACGGGGAGTTCACCCCTCCACTTT
TRBV7-2,many,TRBJ2-1,TRBD2,CASSPTSGGMNEQFF,TGTGCCAGCAGTCCTACTAGCGGGGGGATGAATGAGCAGTTCTTC